These 27 T cell receptor beta chains originate from one sample sequenced in a study of cytomegalovirus exposure and HLA in healthy donors. Both 60 Vbeta primers and 13 Jbeta primers went into the PCR. Repertoires were generated with immunoSEQ multiplex PCR, while TCRdb's copy carries only in-frame clones and drops some. The sample includes tens of thousands of clones, around four fifths seen only once; the top ten take roughly 2.5%. The sequenced sample was PBMCs. The source is a male donor in good health and CMV-seropositive.

The rearrangement uses TRBV9 and TRBJ1-5; weak D call: TRBD1 (5 bases). The CDR3 loop spans 13 amino acids. CDR1 and CDR2 (germline): SGDLS, YYNGEE. The V end lost 7 bases, the J end lost 3 bases, and 11 bases lay between the germline ends. The CDR3 nucleotides read TGTGCCAGCGGCGACAGTATCAATCAGCCCCAGCATTTT. Its protein product is CASGDSINQPQHF. Combining the CDR3 with reference TRBV9 and TRBJ1-5 gives the whole variable domain DSGVTQTPKHLITATGQRVTLRCSPRSGDLSVYWYQQSLDQGLQFLIQYYNGEERAKGNILERFSAQQFPDLHSELNLSSLELGDSALYFCASGDSINQPQHFGDGTRLSIL.

A word on this clone: Here the CDR3 omits its conserved ending phenylalanine or tryptophan, so a read error is the likely source. The CDR3 loop reads CASSSLGQIYEQYL. CDR3 in DNA: TGTGCCAGCAGTTCCTTAGGACAGATCTACGAGCAGTACCTC. The chain links TRBV28 to TRBJ2-7; D perhaps matches TRBD1 (6 bases). The ends were cut back, 4 bases at V and 3 bases at J, with 13 bases in the middle. The CDR3 runs 14 residues. Germline V gene sequence: CDR1 MDHEN, CDR2 SYDVKM.

The chain employs TRBV6-1 and TRBJ2-7, with TRBD2 matching 10 bases. This CDR3 contains 14 residues. In germline, CDR1 is MNHNS, CDR2 SASEGT. With V trimmed by 4 bases and J by 7 bases, 7 bases remained unmatched. The CDR3 DNA reads TGTGCCAGCAGTGTTCTAGCGGGAGTGGGTGAGCAGTACTTC. Residues: CASSVLAGVGEQYF.

This chain uses TRBV7-9 with TRBJ2-3; the match to TRBD2 covers 9 bases. Germline CDR1 SEHNR, CDR2 FQNEAQ (reference sequence). The CDR3 spans 17 residues. V trimming: 1 base; J trimming: 0 bases; junction bases outside the gene matches: 5. The CDR3 region has the DNA TGTGCCAGCAGCTTAGGAAGGACTAGCGTCAGCACAGATACGCAGTATTTT. Residues: CASSLGRTSVSTDTQYF.

This clone was recorded only once. This chain links TRBV25-1 with TRBJ1-4; D unresolved. This CDR3 contains 15 residues. Germline assignment: CDR1 MGHDK and CDR2 SYGVNS. The V end was cut by 1 base, the J end by 7 bases, with 13 bases between. The chain's CDR3 is CASSEFGEGAEKLFF. Here the CDR3 DNA reads TGTGCCAGCAGTGAATTTGGGGAGGGAGCTGAAAAACTGTTTTTT.

The CDR3 protein is CASTRRLAETQYF. DNA of the CDR3: TGTGCCAGCACCCGAAGACTAGCGGAGACCCAGTACTTC. The genes are TRBV28 and TRBJ2-5, with TRBD2 matching over 8 bases. The CDR3 contains 13 residues. In germline, CDR1 is MDHEN, CDR2 SYDVKM. After removal of 7 bases from V and 5 bases from J, the junction contained 6 bases not matched to a gene.

V is TRBV27 and J is TRBJ2-5, with 10 bases lining up with TRBD1. This CDR3 is built from 15 residues. With V trimmed by 5 bases and J by 3 bases, 6 bases remained unmatched. The germline gives CDR1 MNHEY, CDR2 SMNVEV (reference sequence). The CDR3 DNA reads TGTGCCAGCAGTCGCCCCGGGACAGGGGAAGAGACCCAGTACTTC. Its translation: CASSRPGTGEETQYF.

V is TRBV6-5 and J is TRBJ2-2, with 7 bases that match TRBD1. J gave up 4 bases and V 6 bases, and 8 bases lay outside the gene matches. Germline V gene data show CDR1 as MNHEY and CDR2 as SVGAGI. The CDR3 is made up of 15 amino acids. The CDR3 region is CASRYDRAATGELFF. The CDR3, as DNA: TGTGCCAGCAGATACGACAGGGCCGCCACCGGGGAGCTGTTTTTT.

Here the CDR3 reads CASSPNPMGPSTGELFF. The CDR3 nucleotides read TGTGCCAGCAGCCCCAACCCGATGGGGCCGAGCACCGGGGAGCTGTTTTTT. This chain connects TRBV27 to TRBJ2-2; tentative D call: TRBD1 (5 bases). The CDR3 totals 17 residues. Germline assignment: CDR1 MNHEY and CDR2 SMNVEV (reference sequence). V lost 6 bases and J 4 bases, leaving 21 bases between the germline ends.

This clone occurred once. This chain links TRBV6-4 with TRBJ2-1, with TRBD2 identical over 11 bases. CDR1 and CDR2 from the germline V gene are MRHNA and SNTAGT. This CDR3 spans 14 amino acids. V was clipped by 3 bases and J by 10 bases; unmatched bases: 5. Here the CDR3 reads CASSELAGVQEQFF. The CDR3 DNA reads as TGTGCCAGCAGTGAACTAGCGGGAGTTCAAGAGCAGTTCTTC.

The chain employs TRBV28 and TRBJ1-2; D gene ambiguous. The CDR3 spans 17 residues. V was clipped by 1 base and J by 8 bases, with 23 bases between them. Germline V gives CDR1 MDHEN, CDR2 SYDVKM. Here the CDR3 DNA reads TGTGCCAGCAGTTTATTAACAGCCTCTCCCTCCCTCTACGGCTACACCTTC. Translated, it gives CASSLLTASPSLYGYTF.

V is TRBV30 and J is TRBJ1-5, with a weak D call TRBD1 (6 bases). With 4 bases removed from V and 1 base from J, the gap between germline ends came to 8 bases. CDR1 is GTSNPN, CDR2 SVGIG, per germline (reference sequence). The CDR3 is 13 amino acids. CDR3 sequence reads: CAWTTGSNQPQHF. In DNA, the CDR3 is TGTGCCTGGACGACAGGCAGCAATCAGCCCCAGCATTTT.

J is TRBJ1-2 and V is TRBV6-1, with 9 bases lining up with TRBD1. Germline CDR1 is MNHNS and CDR2 is SASEGT. The ends lost 4 bases at V and 2 bases at J; junction bases unmatched: 8. The CDR3 spans 16 residues. For the CDR3, the DNA is TGTGCCAGCAGTGTCCACAGGGGGCTCGGGAACTATGGCTACACCTTC. It codes for CASSVHRGLGNYGYTF.

This chain connects TRBV7-8 to TRBJ2-3, with 7 positions matching TRBD1. V dropped 1 base and J dropped 4; count of bases not matched to a gene: 2. The CDR3 covers 14 residues. CDR1 is SGHVS and CDR2 is FQNEAQ in the germline V gene. CDR3 DNA: TGTGCCAGCAGCTTAGGTCAGGGGGCAGATACGCAGTATTTT. This sequence encodes CASSLGQGADTQYF.

This clone occurred a few times. CDR3 amino acids: CASLLAGNTGELFF. CDR3 nucleotide sequence: TGTGCCAGCCTCCTAGCGGGAAACACCGGGGAGCTGTTTTTT. J is TRBJ2-2 and V is TRBV2, with 9 bases identical to TRBD2. V shed 8 bases, J shed 2 bases, and the junction held 3 bases outside the gene matches. This CDR3 region has 14 residues. Germline CDR1 reads SNHLY; CDR2 reads FYNNEI.

This clone was counted once. The chain recombines TRBV14 with TRBJ2-7, with D perhaps TRBD1 (5 bases). With 0 bases removed from V and 4 bases from J, the gap between germline ends came to 19 bases. The CDR3 extends over 17 amino acids. Per the germline V gene, CDR1 is SGHDN and CDR2 is FVKESK. In DNA, the CDR3 is TGTGCCAGCAGCCAAGATCGAATTTGGGGCTACAAATACGAGCAGTACTTC. It translates to CASSQDRIWGYKYEQYF.

The chain links TRBV6-5 to TRBJ1-2; TRBD1 matches at 9 bases. V lost 7 bases and J lost 6; bases outside the gene matches: 9. Germline V gives CDR1 MNHEY, CDR2 SVGAGI. The CDR3 runs to 14 residues. In DNA, the CDR3 is TGTGCCAGCAAGAGGGGACAGGGAGGCGATGGCTACACCTTC. It translates to CASKRGQGGDGYTF.

The rearrangement uses TRBV7-9 and TRBJ2-3; 10 bases match TRBD1. Germline CDR1 is SEHNR and CDR2 is FQNEAQ (reference sequence). V trimming: 5 bases; J trimming: 6 bases; junction bases outside the gene matches: 8. This CDR3 region has 15 residues. The chain's CDR3 is CASSVDRGRWDTQYF. In DNA, the CDR3 is TGTGCCAGCAGCGTTGACAGGGGGCGATGGGATACGCAGTATTTT. The whole variable domain, filled in from reference TRBV7-9 and TRBJ2-3, reads DTGVSQNPRHKITKRGQNVTFRCDPISEHNRLYWYRQTLGQGPEFLTYFQNEAQLEKSRLLSDRFSAERPKGSFSTLEIQRTEQGDSAMYLCASSVDRGRWDTQYFGPGTRLTVL.

The gene calls are TRBV5-1 and TRBJ2-6; TRBD2 aligns across 14 bases. Germline V gene data show CDR1 as SGHRS and CDR2 as YFSETQ. V gave up 2 bases and J gave up 1 base; unmatched junction bases: 8. The CDR3 is made up of 20 amino acids. CDR3 sequence: CASSFSQRLAGGSGANVLTF. Here the CDR3 DNA reads TGCGCCAGCAGCTTTTCCCAACGACTAGCGGGAGGGTCTGGGGCCAACGTCCTGACTTTC.

V usage is TRBV1 and J usage is TRBJ2-1; the table's D call, TRBD2, was not checked against the DNA. TRBV1 is a recognized pseudogene. This CDR3 region has 18 residues. The CDR3, as DNA: TGCACCAGCGGCCAACAACCGGGGACTAGCGGGAAGTCTAATGAGCAGTTCTTC. Its translation: CTSGQQPGTSGKSNEQFF.

The V and J genes are TRBV23-1 and TRBJ1-5; 9 bases agree with TRBD1. TRBV23-1 is marked as an open reading frame, function uncertain. The CDR3 totals 15 residues. V was pared by 4 bases and J by 7 bases, with 8 bases of the junction left unmatched. CDR3 bases: TGCGCCAGCAGTCCGACTACAGGGGGCGTACAGCCCCAGCATTTT. This sequence encodes CASSPTTGGVQPQHF.

V gene TRBV18 combines with J gene TRBJ2-1, with 11 bases matching TRBD2. Germline lookup yields CDR1 KGHSH and CDR2 LQKENI. This CDR3 has 16 amino acids. J lost 10 bases, V lost 2 bases, and 10 bases had no gene match. CDR3 sequence: CASSPIAGGLAYEQFF. The CDR3 coding sequence is TGTGCCAGCTCACCAATAGCGGGAGGGTTGGCCTACGAGCAGTTCTTC.

This chain joins TRBV19 and TRBJ2-2; D might be TRBD2 (6 bases). The CDR3 is 15 amino acids. Between the trimmed V and J ends, which lost 8 bases and 4 bases, there was a span of 17 bases. CDR1 is LNHDA and CDR2 is SQIVND in the germline V gene (reference sequence). CDR3 protein: CASRVGSWGTGELFF. The CDR3 region has the DNA TGTGCCAGTCGTGTCGGGAGTTGGGGCACCGGGGAGCTGTTTTTT.

The chain has TRBV5-1 and TRBJ2-7; 7 bases match TRBD1. With 3 bases clipped from V and 0 bases from J, the junction kept 6 bases outside the gene matches. CDR1 and CDR2 (germline): SGHRS, YFSETQ. This CDR3 has 15 residues. This chain's CDR3 is CASSSRQGGSYEQYF. Here the CDR3 DNA reads TGCGCCAGCAGCTCGAGACAGGGTGGCTCCTACGAGCAGTACTTC. Using reference TRBV5-1 and TRBJ2-7 for the parts outside the CDR3, the full variable domain is KAGVTQTPRYLIKTRGQQVTLSCSPISGHRSVSWYQQTPGQGLQFLFEYFSETQRNKGNFPGRFSGRQFSNSRSEMNVSTLELGDSALYLCASSSRQGGSYEQYFGPGTRLTVT.

The V call is TRBV30, the J call TRBJ1-2; D gene unclear. Germline V gives CDR1 GTSNPN, CDR2 SVGIG (reference sequence). Trimming took 3 bases from V and 8 from J, leaving 16 bases between them. The CDR3 is 13 amino acids. The CDR3 coding sequence is TGTGCCTGGAGGGCGGCAGCGGGTTCCGGCTACACCTTC. Translation gives CAWRAAAGSGYTF.

V is TRBV10-2 and J is TRBJ2-1, with a possible D match to TRBD2 (5 bases). CDR1 is WSHSY and CDR2 is SAAADI in the germline V gene. CDR3 size: 14 residues. Trimming stripped 6 bases from V and 3 bases from J, with 12 bases between. CDR3 residues: CASSGRAIYNEQFF. The DNA of the CDR3 is TGCGCCAGCAGCGGGCGGGCCATCTACAATGAGCAGTTCTTC.

The chain combines TRBV7-9 with TRBJ1-1; D is perhaps TRBD1 (5 bases). This CDR3 has 15 residues. Germline V gene sequence: CDR1 SEHNR, CDR2 FQNEAQ (reference sequence). V dropped 5 bases and J dropped 6 bases, with 19 bases sitting between them. CDR3 residues: CASSARERGMAEAFF. As DNA, the CDR3 is TGTGCCAGCAGCGCCCGAGAGCGGGGGATGGCTGAAGCTTTCTTT.